This TCR beta chain was recovered during a study of blood T cell repertoires in COVID-19. Study information: Researchers got acute and convalescent COVID-19 samples from the United States, Italy and Spain.

The CDR3 covers 19 residues. The germline gives CDR1 SGHAT, CDR2 FQNNGV. With 4 bases clipped from V and 3 bases from J, the junction kept 13 bases outside the gene matches. The protocol was immunoSEQ multiplex PCR, while the TCRdb copy is restricted to in-frame clones and leaves out a portion. The sample records approximately 460,000 clones, approximately 89% being singletons. Sequences were obtained from peripheral blood. This TCR derives from a man between 18 and 35 years old with COVID-19, enrolled during active disease. The chain carries TRBV11-2 and TRBJ2-1, with TRBD2 identical over 12 bases. The CDR3 DNA reads TGTGCCAGCAGCTCCTTCAGGACTAGCGGGGTCCCCCTCTACAATGAGCAGTTCTTC. As protein: CASSSFRTSGVPLYNEQFF. The complete variable domain, with remaining parts taken from reference TRBV11-2 and TRBJ2-1, reads EAGVAQSPRYKIIEKRQSVAFWCNPISGHATLYWYQQILGQGPKLLIQFQNNGVVDDSQLPKDRFSAERLKGVDSTLKIQPAKLEDSAVYLCASSSFRTSGVPLYNEQFFGPGTRLTVL.